The 9 T cell receptor beta chains given below trace back to one sample, sequenced in a study of T-cell memory formation after mild COVID-19. TCRdb redid the calling of the 5' RACE reads with MiXCR, one entry per CDR3 protein. The sample contains fewer than 250,000 distinct CDR3 sequences, 8% to 11% of which appear only once. The sample taken for sequencing was PBMCs or a T cell subset sorted from them (not recorded which). These receptors all come from a man younger than 35 who had mild COVID-19 (a few samples of this study predate the infection). Cell type and time point are not known.

This clonotype has more than one count but fewer than ten. The chain joins TRBV28 to TRBJ1-1, with TRBD1 matching over 8 bases. Looked up from germline, CDR1 is MDHEN and CDR2 is SYDVKM. The trim removed 6 bases at V and 5 bases at J, leaving 11 bases unmatched. There are 15 residues in the CDR3. The CDR3 loop reads CASRPPGQGRTEAFF. The CDR3 region has the DNA TGTGCCAGCAGGCCTCCCGGACAGGGTCGGACTGAAGCTTTCTTT.

This clonotype came up a few times. The chain has TRBV20-1 and TRBJ1-5, with D possibly matching TRBD1 (5 bases). The germline gives CDR1 DFQATT, CDR2 SNEGSKA (reference sequence). This CDR3 spans 14 amino acids. The ends were cut back, 6 bases at V and 6 bases at J, with 18 bases in the middle. The CDR3 DNA is TGCAGTGCGGCTTCGAAGGGGCCCCGTCAGCCCCAGCATTTT. It codes for CSAASKGPRQPQHF.

The chain carries TRBV4-1 and TRBJ2-3; 7 bases line up with TRBD2. This CDR3 has 17 amino acids. Germline values: CDR1 MGHRA, CDR2 YSYEKL. J was trimmed by 0 bases and V by 3 bases; bases with no gene match: 9. The CDR3 reads CASSQTGLPSSTDTQYF. Written as DNA, the CDR3 is TGCGCCAGCAGCCAGACGGGACTACCTTCTAGCACAGATACGCAGTATTTT.

The chain links TRBV7-2 to TRBJ1-1; D gene unclear. Deletions cut 5 bases from V and 0 bases from J, with 22 bases between. CDR1 is SGHTA and CDR2 is FQGNSA in the germline V gene. CDR3 size: 18 residues. CDR3 protein: CASSPGAGIRRMNTEAFF. The CDR3 DNA reads as TGTGCCAGCAGCCCGGGCGCAGGTATCCGAAGAATGAACACTGAAGCTTTCTTT.

The chain combines TRBV11-3 with TRBJ1-2, with TRBD1 identical over 7 bases. Germline V lookup: CDR1 SGHNT, CDR2 YENEEA. The V segment lost 4 bases and the J segment 6 bases; nucleotides outside the gene matches: 5. This CDR3 is built from 13 residues. The CDR3 sequence is CASSSRTGHGYTF. The CDR3 DNA follows: TGTGCCAGCAGCTCCCGGACAGGCCATGGCTACACCTTC.

V is TRBV6-2 or TRBV6-3 and J is TRBJ1-1; 9 nucleotides match TRBD1. This CDR3 is built from 15 residues. The ends lost 5 bases at V and 1 base at J; junction bases unmatched: 5. Germline CDR1 reads MNHEY; CDR2 reads SVGEGT. For the CDR3, the DNA is TGTGCCAGCAGTCTCGACAGGGGGTGGAACACTGAAGCTTTCTTT. It translates to CASSLDRGWNTEAFF.

This clonotype has more than one count but fewer than ten. This chain links TRBV2 with TRBJ2-7; 8 bases line up with TRBD2. The CDR3 loop spans 14 amino acids. The V gene's germline CDR1 is SNHLY and CDR2 FYNNEI. Germline trimming cut 8 bases from V and 5 bases from J; bases unmatched to any gene: 11. The CDR3 loop reads CASLAASGFHEQYF. DNA for the CDR3: TGTGCCAGCTTGGCGGCTAGCGGGTTCCACGAGCAGTACTTC. Supplemented by reference TRBV2 and TRBJ2-7, the full variable domain reads EPEVTQTPSHQVTQMGQEVILRCVPISNHLYFYWYRQILGQKVEFLVSFYNNEISEKSEIFDDQFSVERPDGSNFTLKIRSTKLEDSAMYFCASLAASGFHEQYFGPGTRLTVT.

About this clonotype itself: One base away lies a much larger clone, so this may be a sequencing read error. The V call is TRBV7-2, the J call TRBJ2-1; D unclear. The CDR3 is made up of 12 amino acids. In germline, CDR1 is SGHTA, CDR2 FQGNSA. The CDR3 region has the DNA TGTGCCAGCAACTTAGTACACAATGAGCAGTTCTTC. Translating it yields CASNLVHNEQFF.

CDR3 sequence: CASSYGGSGYYNEQFF. For the CDR3, the DNA is TGTGCCAGCAGTTACGGGGGCTCGGGCTACTACAATGAGCAGTTCTTC. V is TRBV6-6 and J is TRBJ2-1, with TRBD1 as a possible D gene (6 bases). This CDR3 has 16 amino acids. Germline lookup yields CDR1 MNHNY and CDR2 SVGAGI (reference sequence). Trimming took off 2 bases at V and 3 bases at J, with 14 bases between the two ends.